This record looks at one T cell receptor (beta chain) sequence and its context. Its specificity is unknown. The data belong to a study of CD8+ T cells in alopecia areata. On the study more broadly: Twice a day, 5 to 10 mg of oral tofacitinib was administered to treated patients.

The germline V gene has CDR1 MNHNS and CDR2 SASEGT. The CDR3 covers 15 residues. V dropped 8 bases and J dropped 9 bases, with 26 bases sitting between them. Noted treatment: oral pan-JAK inhibitor, 5-10 mg twice daily. General study findings and limits: Scalp clonality decreased significantly with tofacitinib, and so did expanded CD8+ clones among the top 100. Whether baseline CD8+ expansion is linked to response remains uncertain, given a single nonresponder.

RNA, once extracted, was reverse transcribed into cDNA for use as the sequencing template. Sequenced by immunoSEQ multiplex PCR; TCRdb stores in-frame clones only, minus some. The profile shows more than 200,000 clones, 64% of them singletons. The chain uses TRBV6-1 and TRBJ2-7, with D possibly matching TRBD1 (5 bases). This clonotype originated in a human donor with alopecia areata. The specimen was CD4+ T cells sorted from blood, collected at week 4, from a patient treated with tofacitinib. Here the CDR3 reads CASRGSRQTNDGQYF. CDR3 DNA sequence: TGTGCCAGCCGTGGGTCGAGACAGACAAATGATGGGCAGTACTTC.